This TCR beta chain was identified in a study of molecular identifiers for immune sequencing clone quantification. TCRdb re-called the PCR reads with MiXCR, one entry per CDR3 protein. The sample shows 250,000 to 400,000 distinct CDR3 sequences, about a fifth of them seen only once. Trimming removed 8 bases from V and 7 bases from J, with 15 bases in between. Germline V gene data show CDR1 as LNHDA and CDR2 as SQIVND (reference sequence). The CDR3 length is 13 residues. This clonotype was seen many times. The gene calls are TRBV19 and TRBJ1-5, with D possibly being TRBD1 (5 bases). The receptor's source is a human donor in good health. Some libraries in this study had Jurkat cell RNA spiked in. The sample comprised naive CD8+ T cells from blood, with Jurkat cell RNA spiked in. Subset of the sample: FACS-sorted CD8+CD4-CCR7+CD45RA+ naive T cells. CDR3 bases: TGTGCCAGTCTTCCCTCAGGGTCGCAGCCCCAGCATTTT. This gives the protein CASLPSGSQPQHF.